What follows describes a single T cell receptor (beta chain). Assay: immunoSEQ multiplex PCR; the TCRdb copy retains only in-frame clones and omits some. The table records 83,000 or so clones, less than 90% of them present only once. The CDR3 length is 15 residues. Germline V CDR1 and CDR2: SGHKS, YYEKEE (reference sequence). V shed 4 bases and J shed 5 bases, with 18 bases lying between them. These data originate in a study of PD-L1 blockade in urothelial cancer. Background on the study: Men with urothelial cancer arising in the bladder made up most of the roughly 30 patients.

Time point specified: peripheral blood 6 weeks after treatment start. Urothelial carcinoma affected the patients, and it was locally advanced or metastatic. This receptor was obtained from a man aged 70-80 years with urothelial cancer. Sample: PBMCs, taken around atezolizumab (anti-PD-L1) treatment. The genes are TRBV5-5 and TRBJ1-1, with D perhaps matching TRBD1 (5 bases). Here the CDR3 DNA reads TGTGCCAGCAGCGCGGGGCTGGACCTCGGGACTGAAGCTTTCTTT. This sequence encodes CASSAGLDLGTEAFF. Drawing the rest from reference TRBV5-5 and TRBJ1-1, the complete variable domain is DAGVTQSPTHLIKTRGQQVTLRCSPISGHKSVSWYQQVLGQGPQFIFQYYEKEERGRGNFPDRFSARQFPNYSSELNVNALLLGDSALYLCASSAGLDLGTEAFFGQGTRLTVV.